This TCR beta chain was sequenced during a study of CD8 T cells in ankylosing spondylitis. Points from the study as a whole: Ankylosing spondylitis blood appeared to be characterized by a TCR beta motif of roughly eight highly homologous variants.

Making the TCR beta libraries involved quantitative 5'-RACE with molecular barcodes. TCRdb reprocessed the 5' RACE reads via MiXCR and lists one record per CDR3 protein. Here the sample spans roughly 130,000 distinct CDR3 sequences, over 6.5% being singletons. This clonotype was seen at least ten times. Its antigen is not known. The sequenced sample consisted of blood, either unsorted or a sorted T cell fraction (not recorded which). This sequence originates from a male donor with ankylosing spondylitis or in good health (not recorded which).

The CDR3 nucleotides read TGCGCCAGCAGCTCCACTAGCTTCGACAATGAGCAGTTCTTC. It codes for CASSSTSFDNEQFF. This chain links TRBV5-1 with TRBJ2-1, with a tentative D call TRBD2 (6 bases). Trimming took 3 bases from V and 5 from J, leaving 12 bases between them. The CDR3 length is 14 residues. Germline assignment: CDR1 SGHRS and CDR2 YFSETQ.